The 20 T cell receptor beta chains in this list originate from one sample, sequenced in a study of Tregs in tolerant kidney transplant recipients. Assay used: immunoSEQ multiplex PCR; TCRdb lists only in-frame clones, some missing. This listing includes about 23,000 clones. Recipients received nonmyeloablative bone marrow transplants from related graft donors, with transient mixed chimerism. Material: CD4+ T cells from blood (PBMCs), obtained 6 months after the transplant. These receptors were collected from a human patient who received a combined kidney and bone marrow transplant. Some of the T cells may derive from the graft donor.

Points on this clone: From the germline J gene comes the end of the CDR3, since the read stops 3 residues before it. The rearrangement links TRBV2 to TRBJ1-6; D is ambiguous. The CDR3 covers 14 residues. From germline, CDR1 is SNHLY and CDR2 FYNNEI. Trimming removed 6 bases at V and 12 bases at J, with 18 bases between. The CDR3 sequence: CASSPEMVAGPLHF. CDR3 DNA (partial): TGTGCCAGCAGCCCCGAGATGGTGGCGGGACCC.

Concerning this clone itself: The read stops 3 residues short of the end of the CDR3; the missing end is completed from the germline J gene. The chain recombines TRBV7-8 with TRBJ2-7; D is unresolved. Trimming took 3 bases from V and 0 from J, leaving 6 bases between them. Germline V CDR1 and CDR2: SGHVS, FQNEAQ. The CDR3 contains 13 residues. The CDR3 protein is CASSLGLSYEQYF. Partial CDR3 DNA: TGTGCCAGCAGCTTGGGCCTCTCCTACGAG.

This chain's CDR3 is CASSPNRVGGYTF. CDR3 DNA, as far as it was read: TGTGCCAGCTCACCTAACAGGGTTGGGGGC. The chain links TRBV18 to TRBJ1-2, with D perhaps TRBD1 (6 bases). The sequence runs out 3 residues before the end of the CDR3; the remainder is reconstructed from the germline J gene. This CDR3 region has 13 residues. CDR1 is KGHSH and CDR2 is LQKENI in the germline V gene.

Comments on this clone: Sequencing ends 3 residues short of the CDR3 end; the germline J gene provides the rest. The chain has TRBV6-2 or TRBV6-3 and TRBJ2-1, with 12 bases lining up with TRBD2. J was trimmed by 4 bases and V by 5 bases; bases with no gene match: 0. This CDR3 comprises 14 residues. The germline V gene has CDR1 MNHEY and CDR2 SVGEGT. The sequenced CDR3 bases are TGTGCCAGCAGTACTAGCGGGAGGTACAATGAG. Residues: CASSTSGRYNE. The complete CDR3 sequence is CASSTSGRYNEQFF.

About this clone itself: The observed sequence ends 3 residues before the CDR3 terminus, with the missing tail filled in from the germline J gene. J is TRBJ2-1 and V is TRBV7-9; the D gene is possibly TRBD1 (5 bases). The CDR3 sequence is 14 residues long. Germline loops: CDR1 SEHNR, CDR2 FQNEAQ (reference sequence). V gave up 5 bases and J gave up 7 bases, with 15 bases separating them. CDR3 DNA, as far as it was read: TGTGCCAGCAGCCGTTTAGGGGAAGAAAATGAG. Protein: CASSRLGEENE. The complete CDR3 protein is CASSRLGEENEQFF.

Note on this clone: The CDR3 is cut off 3 residues early in the read; its end comes from the germline J gene. This sequence joins TRBV29-1 and TRBJ1-1, with TRBD1 matching over 7 bases. The CDR3 consists of 12 residues. V trimming: 3 bases; J trimming: 4 bases; junction bases outside the gene matches: 2. Per the germline V gene, CDR1 is SQVTM and CDR2 is ANQGSEA. The part of the CDR3 DNA that was read is TGCAGCGTTGACGCAGGGGGCACTGAA. This codes for CSVDAGGTE. The whole CDR3 reads CSVDAGGTEAFF.

Details on this clone: One end of the junction varies from germline; a read error may be responsible. From the germline J gene comes the end of the CDR3, since the read stops 3 residues before it. The chain employs TRBV7-9 and TRBJ2-3; D not resolved. The CDR3 runs 14 residues. Germline CDR1 and CDR2: SEHNR and FQNEAQ (reference sequence). CDR3 DNA (partial): TGTACCAGCAGCAAATTCACAGCCACAGATACG. It encodes CTSSKFTATDT. The complete CDR3 reads CTSSKFTATDTQYF. The whole variable domain, filled in from reference TRBV7-9 and TRBJ2-3, reads DTGVSQNPRHKITKRGQNVTFRCDPISEHNRLYWYRQTLGQGPEFLTYFQNEAQLEKSRLLSDRFSAERPKGSFSTLEIQRTEQGDSAMYLCTSSKFTATDTQYFGPGTRLTVL.

On this clone: The sequence runs out 3 residues before the end of the CDR3; the remainder is reconstructed from the germline J gene. The rearrangement uses TRBV18 and TRBJ1-1, with 9 positions matching TRBD1. The V and J ends lost 2 bases and 5 bases, in that order; junction bases with no gene match: 6. From germline, CDR1 is KGHSH and CDR2 LQKENI. This CDR3 spans 15 amino acids. Partial CDR3 DNA: TGTGCCAGCTCACCAGGACAGGGGATGGTGACTGAA. It is translated as CASSPGQGMVTE. The whole CDR3 protein reads CASSPGQGMVTEAFF.

About this clone: From the germline J gene comes the end of the CDR3, since the read stops 3 residues before it. The rearrangement joins TRBV18 to TRBJ2-7, with D perhaps TRBD1 (5 bases). Germline CDR1 reads KGHSH; CDR2 reads LQKENI. This CDR3 is built from 13 residues. The V end lost 2 bases, the J end lost 6 bases, and 11 bases lay between the germline ends. CDR3 DNA (partial): TGTGCCAGCTCACCAGGGGCCGTTACCGAG. This gives the protein CASSPGAVTE. The entire CDR3 sequence reads CASSPGAVTEQYF.

Points on this clone: Read data end 3 residues before the CDR3 end; the end is taken from the germline J gene. V and J are TRBV5-1 and TRBJ2-5; 10 bases align to TRBD2. The germline gives CDR1 SGHRS, CDR2 YFSETQ. CDR3 size: 16 residues. V lost 4 bases and J lost 5; bases outside the gene matches: 11. Incomplete CDR3 DNA: TGCGCCAGCAGCCGCGGGGAGCGGGAGGGCCGGGAGACC. Amino acid sequence: CASSRGEREGRET. The full-length CDR3 reads as CASSRGEREGRETQYF.

A remark on this clone: The CDR3 end lies 3 residues beyond the end of the read and is filled in from the germline J gene. This chain links TRBV4-1 with TRBJ1-2, with a tentative D call TRBD1 (5 bases). The CDR3 is 15 amino acids. Germline lookup yields CDR1 MGHRA and CDR2 YSYEKL. The CDR3 loop reads CASSQEGGTIARYTF. The part of the CDR3 DNA that was read is TGCGCCAGCAGCCAAGAGGGGGGAACCATAGCACGC.

In regard to this clone: The read ends 3 residues before the CDR3 terminus; that terminus is restored from the germline J gene. The V gene is TRBV7-6, the J gene TRBJ2-1; 8 bases map to TRBD1. This CDR3 comprises 17 residues. Germline loops: CDR1 SGHVS, CDR2 FNYEAQ. J was trimmed by 5 bases and V by 5 bases; bases with no gene match: 14. This chain's CDR3 is CASSIDPRDRSDNEQFF. CDR3 bases read: TGTGCCAGCAGCATAGACCCCCGGGACAGGTCTGACAATGAG.

To note about this clone: Sequencing ends 3 residues short of the CDR3 end; the germline J gene provides the rest. The chain couples TRBV5-1 to TRBJ2-7, with TRBD1 matching 10 bases. This CDR3 is 14 amino acids long. Germline V gene lookup returns CDR1 SGHRS and CDR2 YFSETQ. The V and J ends lost 4 bases and 0 bases, in that order; junction bases with no gene match: 1. Here the CDR3 reads CASSRDRGSYEQYF. CDR3 DNA (partial): TGCGCCAGCAGCCGGGACAGGGGCTCCTACGAG.

As regards this clone: The CDR3 is cut off 3 residues early in the read; its end comes from the germline J gene. The chain joins TRBV20-1 to TRBJ1-4; D may be TRBD1 (5 bases). Trimming left V 5 bases short and J 6 bases short, with 7 bases between. The germline V gene has CDR1 DFQATT and CDR2 SNEGSKA (reference sequence). The CDR3 is made up of 11 amino acids. CDR3 sequence reads: CSAGGYEKLFF. Incomplete CDR3 DNA: TGCAGTGCTGGGGGGTATGAAAAA.

Points on this clone: The missing CDR3 end, 3 residues past where the read stops, is filled in from the germline J gene. V and J are TRBV19 and TRBJ2-3, with a tentative D call TRBD2 (6 bases). Germline lookup yields CDR1 LNHDA and CDR2 SQIVND (reference sequence). The CDR3 consists of 16 residues. V gave up 5 bases and J gave up 6 bases, with 21 bases separating them. CDR3 residues: CASSWGGAGWSDTQYF. CDR3 bases read: TGTGCCAGTAGTTGGGGCGGGGCAGGGTGGTCCGATACG.

Worth noting for this clone: With the read ending 3 residues before the CDR3 end, the germline J gene is used to fill in that end. The V call is TRBV19, the J call TRBJ2-1, with no clear D. CDR3 length: 13 amino acids. V lost 5 bases and J lost 5, with 10 bases in between. Germline lookup yields CDR1 LNHDA and CDR2 SQIVND (reference sequence). CDR3 loop: CASSVTGNNEQFF. The DNA read from the CDR3 is TGTGCCAGTAGTGTGACTGGTAACAATGAG.

Of note for this clone: The CDR3 end falls 3 residues outside the read, so it is completed with the germline J gene. The rearrangement uses TRBV7-9 and TRBJ1-6; D is possibly TRBD1 (5 bases). Trimming removed 5 bases from V and 7 bases from J, with 12 bases in between. This CDR3 is 14 amino acids long. Germline V gene lookup returns CDR1 SEHNR and CDR2 FQNEAQ (reference sequence). Here the CDR3 reads CASSRSRENSPLHF. The covered CDR3 bases are TGTGCCAGCAGCCGGTCCAGGGAAAATTCACCC.

Note on this clone: The CDR3 end is not reached by the read, which stops 3 residues before it; the germline J gene fills it in. The V and J genes are TRBV11-2 and TRBJ2-3, with D maybe TRBD2 (6 bases). Germline V CDR1 and CDR2: SGHAT, FQNNGV. CDR3 length: 15 residues. The V end was cut by 2 bases, the J end by 6 bases, with 15 bases between. The chain's CDR3 is CASSLLGGRGDTQYF. The sequenced part of the CDR3 DNA is TGTGCCAGCAGCTTACTGGGGGGACGCGGGGATACG.

As concerns this clone: The CDR3 goes on 3 residues after the read ends, and that part is filled in from the germline J gene. The genes are TRBV6-2 or TRBV6-3 and TRBJ1-4; D may be TRBD1 (6 bases). This CDR3 has 15 residues. Germline values: CDR1 MNHEY, CDR2 SVGEGT. The sequenced CDR3 bases are TGTGCCAGCAGACTAAGCGGGGGGGCGGCCGGGGAA. Translating gives CASRLSGGAAGE. The entire CDR3 protein reads CASRLSGGAAGELFF.

The chain's CDR3 is CASSPYRDRFAYEQYF. The sequenced part of the CDR3 DNA is TGTGCCAGTAGTCCATACCGGGACAGGTTCGCCTACGAG. This chain uses TRBV19 with TRBJ2-7; TRBD1 agrees at 8 bases. The sequenced fragment ends 3 residues before the CDR3 boundary, so the rest is inferred from the germline J gene. CDR3 length equals 16 residues. J gave up 2 bases and V 5 bases, and 11 bases lay outside the gene matches. Germline lookup yields CDR1 LNHDA and CDR2 SQIVND (reference sequence).